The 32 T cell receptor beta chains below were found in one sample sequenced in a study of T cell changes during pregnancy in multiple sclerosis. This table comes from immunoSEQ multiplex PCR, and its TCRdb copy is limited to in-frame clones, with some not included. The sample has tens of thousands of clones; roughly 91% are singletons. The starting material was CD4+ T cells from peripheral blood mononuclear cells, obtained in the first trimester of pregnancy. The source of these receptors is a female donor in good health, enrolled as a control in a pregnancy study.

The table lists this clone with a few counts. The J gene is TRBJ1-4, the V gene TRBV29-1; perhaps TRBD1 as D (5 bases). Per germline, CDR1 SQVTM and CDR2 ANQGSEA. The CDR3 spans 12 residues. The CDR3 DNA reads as TGCGGGGGGACCGCCTCTAATGAAAAACTGTTTTTT. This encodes CGGTASNEKLFF.

The CDR3 protein is CASSFSSTSTDTQYF. In DNA form, the CDR3 reads TGCGCCAGCAGCTTTAGCTCAACTAGCACAGATACGCAGTATTTT. This chain connects TRBV5-1 to TRBJ2-3; D not certain. The CDR3 has 15 amino acids. From germline, CDR1 is SGHRS and CDR2 YFSETQ. V dropped 2 bases and J dropped 0 bases, with 10 bases sitting between them.

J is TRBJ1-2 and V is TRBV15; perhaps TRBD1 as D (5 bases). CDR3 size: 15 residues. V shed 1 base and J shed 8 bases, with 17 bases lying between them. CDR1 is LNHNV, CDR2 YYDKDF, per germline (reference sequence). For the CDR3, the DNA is TGTGCCACCAGCAGAGGGCGGGGAGGGGAAGAGGGCTACACCTTC. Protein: CATSRGRGGEEGYTF.

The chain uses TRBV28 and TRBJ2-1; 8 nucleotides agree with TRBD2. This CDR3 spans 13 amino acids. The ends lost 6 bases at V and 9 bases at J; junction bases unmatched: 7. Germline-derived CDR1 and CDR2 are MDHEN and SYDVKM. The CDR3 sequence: CASSRGGLGEQFF. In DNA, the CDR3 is TGTGCCAGCAGCCGGGGGGGCCTGGGTGAGCAGTTCTTC.

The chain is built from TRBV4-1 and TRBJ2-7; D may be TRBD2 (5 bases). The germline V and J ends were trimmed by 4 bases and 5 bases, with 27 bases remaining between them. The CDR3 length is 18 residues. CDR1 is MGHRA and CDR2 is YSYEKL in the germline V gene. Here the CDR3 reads CASSPSGREGRSVDEQYF. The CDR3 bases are TGCGCCAGCAGCCCATCGGGTCGAGAGGGCAGGTCGGTAGACGAGCAGTACTTC.

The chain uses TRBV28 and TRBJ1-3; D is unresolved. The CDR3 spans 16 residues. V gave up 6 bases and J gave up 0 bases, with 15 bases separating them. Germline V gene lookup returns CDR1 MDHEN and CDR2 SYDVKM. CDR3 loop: CASRVQLGNSGNTIYF. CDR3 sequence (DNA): TGTGCCAGCAGGGTCCAATTGGGCAACTCTGGAAACACCATATATTTT.

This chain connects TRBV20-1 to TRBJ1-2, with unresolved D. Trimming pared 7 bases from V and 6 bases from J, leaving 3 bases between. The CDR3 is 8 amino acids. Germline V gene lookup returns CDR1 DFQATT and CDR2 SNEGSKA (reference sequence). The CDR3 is CSVDGYTF. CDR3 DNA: TGCAGTGTAGATGGCTACACCTTC.

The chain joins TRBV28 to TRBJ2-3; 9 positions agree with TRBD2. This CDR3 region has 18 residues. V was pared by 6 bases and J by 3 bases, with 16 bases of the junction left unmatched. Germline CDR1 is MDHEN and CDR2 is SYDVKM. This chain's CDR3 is CASRPGGEPSGVTDTQYF. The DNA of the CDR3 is TGTGCCAGCAGACCCGGGGGAGAGCCTAGCGGGGTAACAGATACGCAGTATTTT.

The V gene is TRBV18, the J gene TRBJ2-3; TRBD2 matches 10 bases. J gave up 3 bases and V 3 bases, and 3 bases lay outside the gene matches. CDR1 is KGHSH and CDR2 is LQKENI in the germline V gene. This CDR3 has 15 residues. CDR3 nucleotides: TGTGCCAGCTCACCTCTAGCGGGAGTAACAGATACGCAGTATTTT. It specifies CASSPLAGVTDTQYF. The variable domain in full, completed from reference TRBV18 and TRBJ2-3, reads NAGVMQNPRHLVRRRGQEARLRCSPMKGHSHVYWYRQLPEEGLKFMVYLQKENIIDESGMPKERFSAEFPKEGPSILRIQQVVRGDSAAYFCASSPLAGVTDTQYFGPGTRLTVL.

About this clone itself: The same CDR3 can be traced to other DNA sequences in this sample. As DNA, the CDR3 is TGTGCCAGCAGCCTCACGGGAGGGACTGAAGCTTTCTTT. It specifies CASSLTGGTEAFF. The chain has TRBV7-8 and TRBJ1-1; D remains unclear. With 5 bases removed from V and 5 bases from J, the gap between germline ends came to 12 bases. There are 13 residues in the CDR3. In germline, CDR1 is SGHVS, CDR2 FQNEAQ. The whole variable domain, remainder taken from reference TRBV7-8 and TRBJ1-1, is GAGVSQSPRYKVAKRGQDVALRCDPISGHVSLFWYQQALGQGPEFLTYFQNEAQLDKSGLPSDRFFAERPEGSVSTLKIQRTQQEDSAVYLCASSLTGGTEAFFGQGTRLTVV.

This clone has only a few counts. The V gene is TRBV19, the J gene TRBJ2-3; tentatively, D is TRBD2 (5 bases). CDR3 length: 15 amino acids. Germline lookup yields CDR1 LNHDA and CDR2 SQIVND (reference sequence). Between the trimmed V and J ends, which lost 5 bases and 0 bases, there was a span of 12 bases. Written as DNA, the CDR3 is TGTGCCAGTAGTGGGTTGAGCGGTAGCACAGATACGCAGTATTTT. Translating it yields CASSGLSGSTDTQYF.

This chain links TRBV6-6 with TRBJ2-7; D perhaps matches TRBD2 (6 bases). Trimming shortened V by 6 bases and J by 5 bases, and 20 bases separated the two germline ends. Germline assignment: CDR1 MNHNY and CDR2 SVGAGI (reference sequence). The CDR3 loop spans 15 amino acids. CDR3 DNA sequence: TGTGCCAGCAGCCCTCTGCCGGGAGTGAACGACGAGCAGTACTTC. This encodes CASSPLPGVNDEQYF.

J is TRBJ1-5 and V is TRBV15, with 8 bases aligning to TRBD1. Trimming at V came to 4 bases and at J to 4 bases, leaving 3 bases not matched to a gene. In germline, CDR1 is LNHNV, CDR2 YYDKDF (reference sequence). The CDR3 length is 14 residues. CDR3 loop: CATSKGQVNQPQHF. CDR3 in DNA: TGTGCCACCAGCAAGGGACAGGTTAATCAGCCCCAGCATTTT.

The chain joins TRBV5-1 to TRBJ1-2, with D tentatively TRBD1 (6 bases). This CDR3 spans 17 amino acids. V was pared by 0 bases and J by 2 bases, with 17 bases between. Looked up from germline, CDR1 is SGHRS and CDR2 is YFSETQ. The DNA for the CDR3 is TGCGCCAGCAGCTTGGAAGTTAGGCGAAGGGGGAACTATGGCTACACCTTC. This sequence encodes CASSLEVRRRGNYGYTF.

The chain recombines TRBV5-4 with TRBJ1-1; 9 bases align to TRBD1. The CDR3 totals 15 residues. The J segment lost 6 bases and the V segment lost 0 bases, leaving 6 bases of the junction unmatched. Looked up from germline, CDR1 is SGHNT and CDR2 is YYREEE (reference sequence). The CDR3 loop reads CASSLGGQGGAEAFF. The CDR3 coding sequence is TGTGCCAGCAGCTTGGGGGGACAGGGAGGTGCTGAAGCTTTCTTT. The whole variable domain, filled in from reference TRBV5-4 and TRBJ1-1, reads ETGVTQSPTHLIKTRGQQVTLRCSSQSGHNTVSWYQQALGQGPQFIFQYYREEENGRGNFPPRFSGLQFPNYSSELNVNALELDDSALYLCASSLGGQGGAEAFFGQGTRLTVV.

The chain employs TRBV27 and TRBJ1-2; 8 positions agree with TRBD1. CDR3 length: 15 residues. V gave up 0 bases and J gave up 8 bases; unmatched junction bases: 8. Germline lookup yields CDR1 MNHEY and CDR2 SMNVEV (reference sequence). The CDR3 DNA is TGTGCCAGCAGTTTATCCCGACAGGGGACGGGAGGCTACACCTTC. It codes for CASSLSRQGTGGYTF.

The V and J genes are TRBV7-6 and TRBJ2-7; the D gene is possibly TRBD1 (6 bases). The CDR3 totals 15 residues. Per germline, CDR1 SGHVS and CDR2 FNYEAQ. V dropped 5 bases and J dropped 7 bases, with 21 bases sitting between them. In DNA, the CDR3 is TGTGCCAGCAGCCTCTCGTTCCGACAGGCTGAAGAGCAGTACTTC. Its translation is CASSLSFRQAEEQYF.

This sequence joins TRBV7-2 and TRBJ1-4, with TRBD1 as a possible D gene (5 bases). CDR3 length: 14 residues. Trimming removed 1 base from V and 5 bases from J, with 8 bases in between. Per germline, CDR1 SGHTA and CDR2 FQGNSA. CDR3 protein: CASSLVAGNEKLFF. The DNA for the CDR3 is TGTGCCAGCAGCTTAGTTGCAGGGAATGAAAAACTGTTTTTT.

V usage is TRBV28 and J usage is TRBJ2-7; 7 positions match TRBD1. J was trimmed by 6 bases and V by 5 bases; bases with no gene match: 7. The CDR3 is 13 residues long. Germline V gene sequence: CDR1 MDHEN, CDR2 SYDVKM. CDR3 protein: CASSLGTVVEQYF. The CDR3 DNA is TGTGCCAGCAGTCTGGGGACAGTCGTCGAGCAGTACTTC.

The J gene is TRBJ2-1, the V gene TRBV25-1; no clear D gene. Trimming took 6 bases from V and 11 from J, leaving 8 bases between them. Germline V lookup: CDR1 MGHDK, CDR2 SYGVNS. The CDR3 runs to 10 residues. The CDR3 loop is CASREEQQFF. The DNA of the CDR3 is TGTGCCAGCAGAGAGGAGCAGCAGTTCTTC.

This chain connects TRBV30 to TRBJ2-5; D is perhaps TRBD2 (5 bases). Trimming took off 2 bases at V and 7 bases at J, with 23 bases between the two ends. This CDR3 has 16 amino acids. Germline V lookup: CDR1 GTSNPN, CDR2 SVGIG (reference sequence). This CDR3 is CAWSFGEGWNPGTQYF. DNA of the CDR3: TGTGCCTGGAGTTTTGGTGAGGGATGGAATCCCGGGACCCAGTACTTC.

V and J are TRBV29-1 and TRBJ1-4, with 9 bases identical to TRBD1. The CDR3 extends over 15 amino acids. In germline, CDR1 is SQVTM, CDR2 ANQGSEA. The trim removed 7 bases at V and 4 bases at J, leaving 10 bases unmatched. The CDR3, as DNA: TGCAGCGCCTATAAGGACAGGGGTTATAATGAAAAACTGTTTTTT. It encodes CSAYKDRGYNEKLFF.

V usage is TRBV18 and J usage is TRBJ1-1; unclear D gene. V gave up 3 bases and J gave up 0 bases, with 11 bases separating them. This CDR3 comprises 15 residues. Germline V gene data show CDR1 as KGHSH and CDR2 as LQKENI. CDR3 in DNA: TGTGCCAGCTCACCCCTCGGGTTTATGAACACTGAAGCTTTCTTT. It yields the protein CASSPLGFMNTEAFF.

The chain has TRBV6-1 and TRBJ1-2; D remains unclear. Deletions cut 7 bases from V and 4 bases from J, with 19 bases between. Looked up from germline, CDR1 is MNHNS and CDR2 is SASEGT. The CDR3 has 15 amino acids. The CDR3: CASTSVGNAGYGYTF. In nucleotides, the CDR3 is TGTGCCAGCACAAGTGTGGGGAACGCGGGCTATGGCTACACCTTC.

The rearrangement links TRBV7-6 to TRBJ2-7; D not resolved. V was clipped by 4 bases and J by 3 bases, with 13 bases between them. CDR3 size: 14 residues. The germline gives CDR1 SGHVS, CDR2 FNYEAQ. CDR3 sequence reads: CASSSHILNYEQYF. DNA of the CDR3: TGTGCCAGCAGCTCGCACATCTTAAACTACGAGCAGTACTTC. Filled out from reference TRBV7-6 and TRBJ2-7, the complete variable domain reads GAGVSQSPRYKVTKRGQDVALRCDPISGHVSLYWYRQALGQGPEFLTYFNYEAQQDKSGLPNDRFSAERPEGSISTLTIQRTEQRDSAMYRCASSSHILNYEQYFGPGTRLTVT.

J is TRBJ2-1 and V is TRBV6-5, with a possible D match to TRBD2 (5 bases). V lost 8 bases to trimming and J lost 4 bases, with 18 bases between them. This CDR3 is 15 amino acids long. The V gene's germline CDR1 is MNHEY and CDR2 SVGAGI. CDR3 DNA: TGTGCCAGCCGTTCAAGCGGAGGCCTTTACAATGAGCAGTTCTTC. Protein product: CASRSSGGLYNEQFF.

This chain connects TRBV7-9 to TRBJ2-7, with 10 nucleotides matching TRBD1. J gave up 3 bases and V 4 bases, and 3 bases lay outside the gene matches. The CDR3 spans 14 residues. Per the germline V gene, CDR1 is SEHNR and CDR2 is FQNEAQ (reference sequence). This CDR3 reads CASSSTGGNYEQYF. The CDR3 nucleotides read TGTGCCAGCAGCTCGACAGGGGGCAACTACGAGCAGTACTTC.

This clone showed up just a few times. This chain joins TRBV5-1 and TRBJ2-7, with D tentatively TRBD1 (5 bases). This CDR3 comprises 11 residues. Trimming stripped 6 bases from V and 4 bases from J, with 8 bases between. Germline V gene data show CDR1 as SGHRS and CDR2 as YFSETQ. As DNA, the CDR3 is TGCGCCAGCAAAGGGGAATACGAGCAGTACTTC. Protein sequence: CASKGEYEQYF.

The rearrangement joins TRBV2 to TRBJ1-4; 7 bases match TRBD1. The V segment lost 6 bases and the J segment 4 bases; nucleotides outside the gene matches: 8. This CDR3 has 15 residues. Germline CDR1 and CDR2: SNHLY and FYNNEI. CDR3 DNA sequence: TGTGCCAGCAGGGACCCGGGACAGATTAATGAAAAACTGTTTTTT. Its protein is CASRDPGQINEKLFF. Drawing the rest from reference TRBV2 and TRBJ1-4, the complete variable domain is EPEVTQTPSHQVTQMGQEVILRCVPISNHLYFYWYRQILGQKVEFLVSFYNNEISEKSEIFDDQFSVERPDGSNFTLKIRSTKLEDSAMYFCASRDPGQINEKLFFGSGTQLSVL.

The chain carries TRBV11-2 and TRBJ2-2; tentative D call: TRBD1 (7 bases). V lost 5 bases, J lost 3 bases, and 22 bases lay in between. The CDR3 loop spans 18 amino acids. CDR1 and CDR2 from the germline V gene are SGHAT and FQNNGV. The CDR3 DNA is TGTGCCAGCAGCAGGATAGGCAGGGGGGACTTATACACCGGGGAGCTGTTTTTT. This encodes CASSRIGRGDLYTGELFF.

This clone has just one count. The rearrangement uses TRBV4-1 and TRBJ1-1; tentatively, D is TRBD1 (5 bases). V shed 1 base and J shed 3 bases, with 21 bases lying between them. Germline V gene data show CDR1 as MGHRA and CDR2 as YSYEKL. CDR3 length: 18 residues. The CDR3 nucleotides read TGCGCCAGCAGCCAAGGGACAAGTTTTGTAGGGGCGGACACTGAAGCTTTCTTT. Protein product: CASSQGTSFVGADTEAFF.

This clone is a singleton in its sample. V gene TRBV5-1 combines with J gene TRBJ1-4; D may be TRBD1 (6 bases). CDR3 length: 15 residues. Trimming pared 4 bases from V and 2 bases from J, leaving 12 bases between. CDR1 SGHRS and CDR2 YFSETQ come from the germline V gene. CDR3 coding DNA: TGCGCCAGCAGCAAAACAGGGTTTACTAATGAAAAACTGTTTTTT. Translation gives CASSKTGFTNEKLFF.